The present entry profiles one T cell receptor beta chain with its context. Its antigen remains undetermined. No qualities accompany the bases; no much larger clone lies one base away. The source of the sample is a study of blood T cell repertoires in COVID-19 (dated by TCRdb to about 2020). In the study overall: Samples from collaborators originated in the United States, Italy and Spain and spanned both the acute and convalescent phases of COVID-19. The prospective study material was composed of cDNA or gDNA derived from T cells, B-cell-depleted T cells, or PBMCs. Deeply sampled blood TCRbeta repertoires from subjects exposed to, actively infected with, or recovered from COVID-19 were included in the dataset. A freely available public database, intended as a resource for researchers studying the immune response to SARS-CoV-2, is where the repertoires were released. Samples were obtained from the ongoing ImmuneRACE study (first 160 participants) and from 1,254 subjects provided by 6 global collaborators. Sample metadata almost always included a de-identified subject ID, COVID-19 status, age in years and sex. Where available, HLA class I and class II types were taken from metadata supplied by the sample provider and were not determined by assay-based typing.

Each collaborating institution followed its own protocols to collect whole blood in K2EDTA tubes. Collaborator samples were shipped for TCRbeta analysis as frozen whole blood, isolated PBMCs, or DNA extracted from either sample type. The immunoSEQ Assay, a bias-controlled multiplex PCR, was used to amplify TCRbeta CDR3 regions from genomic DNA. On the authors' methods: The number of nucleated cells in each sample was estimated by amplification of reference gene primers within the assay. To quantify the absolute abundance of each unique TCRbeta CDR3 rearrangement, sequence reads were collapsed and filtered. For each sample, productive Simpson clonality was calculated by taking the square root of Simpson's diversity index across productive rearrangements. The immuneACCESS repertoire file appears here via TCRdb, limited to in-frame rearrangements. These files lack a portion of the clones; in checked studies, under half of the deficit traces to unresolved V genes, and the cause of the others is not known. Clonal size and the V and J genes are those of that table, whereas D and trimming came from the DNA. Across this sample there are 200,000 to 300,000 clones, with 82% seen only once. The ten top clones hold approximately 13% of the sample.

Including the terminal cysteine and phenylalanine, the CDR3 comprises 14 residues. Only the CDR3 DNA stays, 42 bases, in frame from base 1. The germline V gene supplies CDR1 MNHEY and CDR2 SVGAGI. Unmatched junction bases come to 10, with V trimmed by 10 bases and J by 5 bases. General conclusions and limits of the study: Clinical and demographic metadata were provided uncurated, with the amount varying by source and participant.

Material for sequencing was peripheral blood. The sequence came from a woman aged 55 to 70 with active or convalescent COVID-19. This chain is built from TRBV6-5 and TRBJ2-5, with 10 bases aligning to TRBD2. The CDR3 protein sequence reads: CATSTSGFGETQYF. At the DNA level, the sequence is TGTGCCACCTCGACTAGCGGGTTCGGGGAGACCCAGTACTTC.